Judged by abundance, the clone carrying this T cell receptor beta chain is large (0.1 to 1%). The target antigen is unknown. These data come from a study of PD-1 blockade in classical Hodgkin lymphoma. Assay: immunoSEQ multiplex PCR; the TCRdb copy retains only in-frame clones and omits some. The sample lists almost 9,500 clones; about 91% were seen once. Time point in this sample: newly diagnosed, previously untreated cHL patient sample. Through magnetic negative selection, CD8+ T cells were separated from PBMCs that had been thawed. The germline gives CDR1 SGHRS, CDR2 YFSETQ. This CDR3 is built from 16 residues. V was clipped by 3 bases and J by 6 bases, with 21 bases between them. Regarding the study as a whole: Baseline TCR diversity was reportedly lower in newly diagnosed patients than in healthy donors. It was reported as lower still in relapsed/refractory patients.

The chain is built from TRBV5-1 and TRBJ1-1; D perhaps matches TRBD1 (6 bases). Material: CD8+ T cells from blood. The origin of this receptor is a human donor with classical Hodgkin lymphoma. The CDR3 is CASSSLPKQGRAEAFF. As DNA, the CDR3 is TGCGCCAGCAGCTCGCTCCCTAAACAGGGAAGGGCTGAAGCTTTCTTT.